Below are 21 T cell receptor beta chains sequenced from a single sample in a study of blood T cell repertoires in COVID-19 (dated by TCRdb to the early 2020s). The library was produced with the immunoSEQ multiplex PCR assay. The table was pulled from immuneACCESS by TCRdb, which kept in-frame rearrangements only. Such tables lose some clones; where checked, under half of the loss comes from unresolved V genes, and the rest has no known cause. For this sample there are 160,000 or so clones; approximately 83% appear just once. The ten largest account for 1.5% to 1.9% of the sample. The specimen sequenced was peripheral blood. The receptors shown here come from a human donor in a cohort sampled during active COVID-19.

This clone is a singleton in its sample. The CDR3 here is CASSPGRGGNEQFF. The DNA for the CDR3 is TGCGCCAGCAGCCCCGGGAGGGGGGGAAATGAGCAGTTCTTC. V gene TRBV5-1 combines with J gene TRBJ2-1; 8 nucleotides line up with TRBD2. In germline, CDR1 is SGHRS, CDR2 YFSETQ. The CDR3 is 14 amino acids. J was trimmed by 7 bases and V by 4 bases; bases with no gene match: 7. Combining the CDR3 with reference TRBV5-1 and TRBJ2-1 gives the whole variable domain KAGVTQTPRYLIKTRGQQVTLSCSPISGHRSVSWYQQTPGQGLQFLFEYFSETQRNKGNFPGRFSGRQFSNSRSEMNVSTLELGDSALYLCASSPGRGGNEQFFGPGTRLTVL.

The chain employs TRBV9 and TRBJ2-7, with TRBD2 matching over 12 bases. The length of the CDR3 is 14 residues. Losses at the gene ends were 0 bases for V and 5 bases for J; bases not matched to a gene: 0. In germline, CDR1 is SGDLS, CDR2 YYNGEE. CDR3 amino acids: CASSVGLAGDEQYF. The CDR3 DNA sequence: TGTGCCAGCAGCGTAGGACTAGCGGGGGACGAGCAGTACTTC.

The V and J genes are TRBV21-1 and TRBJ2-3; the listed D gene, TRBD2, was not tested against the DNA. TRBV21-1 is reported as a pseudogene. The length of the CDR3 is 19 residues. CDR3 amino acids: CASSKVEGASGRAGDTQYF. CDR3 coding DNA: TGTGCCAGCAGCAAAGTTGAAGGGGCTAGCGGGAGGGCGGGAGATACGCAGTATTTT.

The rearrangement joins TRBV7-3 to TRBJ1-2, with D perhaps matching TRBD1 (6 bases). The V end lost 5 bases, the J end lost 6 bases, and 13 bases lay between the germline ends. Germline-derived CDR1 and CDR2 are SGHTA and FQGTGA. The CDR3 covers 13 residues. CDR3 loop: CASSPGGANGYTF. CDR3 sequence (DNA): TGTGCCAGCAGCCCCGGGGGGGCGAATGGCTACACCTTC.

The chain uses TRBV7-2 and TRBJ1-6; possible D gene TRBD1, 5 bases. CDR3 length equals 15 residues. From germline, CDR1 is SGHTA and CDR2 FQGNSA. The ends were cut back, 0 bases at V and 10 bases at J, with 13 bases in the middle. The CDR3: CASSLAGGERSPLHF. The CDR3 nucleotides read TGTGCCAGCAGCTTAGCGGGGGGGGAAAGGTCACCCCTCCACTTT.

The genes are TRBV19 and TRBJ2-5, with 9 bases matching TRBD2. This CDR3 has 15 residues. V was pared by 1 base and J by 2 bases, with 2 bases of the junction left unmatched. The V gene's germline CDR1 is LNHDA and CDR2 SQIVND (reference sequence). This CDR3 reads CASSIVAGGQETQYF. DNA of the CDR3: TGTGCCAGTAGTATAGTTGCGGGGGGGCAAGAGACCCAGTACTTC.

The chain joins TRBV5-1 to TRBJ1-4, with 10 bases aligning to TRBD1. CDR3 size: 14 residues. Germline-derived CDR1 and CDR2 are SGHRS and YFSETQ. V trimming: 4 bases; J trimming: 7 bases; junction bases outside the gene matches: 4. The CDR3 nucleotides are TGCGCCAGCAGCCAGACAGGGGGCGTTGAAAAACTGTTTTTT. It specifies CASSQTGGVEKLFF.

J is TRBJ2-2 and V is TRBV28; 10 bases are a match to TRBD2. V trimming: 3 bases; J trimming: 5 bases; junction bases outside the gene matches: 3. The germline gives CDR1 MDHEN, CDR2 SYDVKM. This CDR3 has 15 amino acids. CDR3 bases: TGTGCCAGCAGTTTTACTAGCGGGGTTACCGGGGAGCTGTTTTTT. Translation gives CASSFTSGVTGELFF.

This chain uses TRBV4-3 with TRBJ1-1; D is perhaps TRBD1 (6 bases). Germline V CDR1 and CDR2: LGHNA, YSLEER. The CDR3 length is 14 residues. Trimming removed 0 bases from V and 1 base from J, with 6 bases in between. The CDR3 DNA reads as TGCGCCAGCAGCCAAGACAGGGGGAACACTGAAGCTTTCTTT. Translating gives CASSQDRGNTEAFF.

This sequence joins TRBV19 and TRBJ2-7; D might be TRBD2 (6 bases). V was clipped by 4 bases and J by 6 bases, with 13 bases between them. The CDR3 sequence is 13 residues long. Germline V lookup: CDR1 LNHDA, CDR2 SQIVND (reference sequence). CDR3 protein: CASSSQGLREQYF. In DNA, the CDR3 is TGTGCCAGTAGTAGCCAGGGACTTCGCGAGCAGTACTTC.

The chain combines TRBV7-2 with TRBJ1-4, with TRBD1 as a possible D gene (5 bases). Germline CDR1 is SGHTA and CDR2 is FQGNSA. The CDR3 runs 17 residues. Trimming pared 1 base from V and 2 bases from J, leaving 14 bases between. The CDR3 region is CASSLEARVGTNEKLFF. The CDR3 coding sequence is TGTGCCAGCAGCTTAGAGGCCAGGGTTGGTACTAATGAAAAACTGTTTTTT.

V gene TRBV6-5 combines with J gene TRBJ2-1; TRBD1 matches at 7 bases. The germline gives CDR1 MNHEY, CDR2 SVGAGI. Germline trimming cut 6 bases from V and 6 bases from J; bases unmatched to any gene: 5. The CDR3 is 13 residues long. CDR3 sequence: CASSVDRVNEQFF. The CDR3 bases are TGTGCCAGCAGCGTAGACAGGGTCAATGAGCAGTTCTTC.

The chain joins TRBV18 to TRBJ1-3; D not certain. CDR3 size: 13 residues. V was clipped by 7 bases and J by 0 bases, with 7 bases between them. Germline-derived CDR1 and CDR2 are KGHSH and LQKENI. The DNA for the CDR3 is TGTGCCAGCTTAAGCCTCTCTGGAAACACCATATATTTT. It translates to CASLSLSGNTIYF. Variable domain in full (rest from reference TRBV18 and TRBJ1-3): NAGVMQNPRHLVRRRGQEARLRCSPMKGHSHVYWYRQLPEEGLKFMVYLQKENIIDESGMPKERFSAEFPKEGPSILRIQQVVRGDSAAYFCASLSLSGNTIYFGEGSWLTVV.

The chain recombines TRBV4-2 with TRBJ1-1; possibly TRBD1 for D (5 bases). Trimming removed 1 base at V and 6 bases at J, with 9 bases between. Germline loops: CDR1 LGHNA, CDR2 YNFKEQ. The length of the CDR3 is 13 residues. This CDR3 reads CASSQATAPEAFF. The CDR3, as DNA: TGTGCCAGCAGCCAAGCGACAGCGCCTGAAGCTTTCTTT.

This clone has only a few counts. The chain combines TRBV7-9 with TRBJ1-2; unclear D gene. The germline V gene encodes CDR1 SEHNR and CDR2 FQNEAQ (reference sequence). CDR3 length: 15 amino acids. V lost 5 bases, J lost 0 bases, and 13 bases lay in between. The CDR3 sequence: CASSPRRESNYGYTF. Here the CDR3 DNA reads TGTGCCAGCAGCCCTCGAAGGGAGTCTAACTATGGCTACACCTTC.

CDR3 sequence: CASSPRSGVVNYGYTF. The CDR3 DNA sequence: TGTGCCAGCAGCCCTCGGTCGGGGGTAGTTAACTATGGCTACACCTTC. The V and J genes are TRBV9 and TRBJ1-2, with a weak D call TRBD1 (5 bases). The V gene lost 4 bases and the J gene lost 1 base, with 17 bases spanning the gap. The length of the CDR3 is 16 residues. Germline CDR1 reads SGDLS; CDR2 reads YYNGEE.

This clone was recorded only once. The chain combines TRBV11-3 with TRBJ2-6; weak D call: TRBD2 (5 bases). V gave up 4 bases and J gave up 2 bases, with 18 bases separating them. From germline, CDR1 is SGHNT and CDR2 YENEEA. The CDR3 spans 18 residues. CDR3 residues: CASSSRWTEDPGANVLTF. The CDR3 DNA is TGTGCCAGCAGCTCCCGCTGGACTGAGGATCCTGGGGCCAACGTCCTGACTTTC.

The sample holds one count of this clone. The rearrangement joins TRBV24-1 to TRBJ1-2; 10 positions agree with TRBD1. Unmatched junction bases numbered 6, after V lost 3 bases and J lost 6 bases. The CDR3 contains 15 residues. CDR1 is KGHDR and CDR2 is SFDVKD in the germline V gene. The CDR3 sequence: CATSDTGTGVNGYTF. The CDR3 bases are TGTGCCACCAGTGATACCGGGACAGGGGTAAATGGCTACACCTTC.

The CDR3 reads CASSLVPLVADTEAFF. The CDR3 bases are TGTGCCAGCAGCTTAGTACCATTGGTAGCGGACACTGAAGCTTTCTTT. The rearrangement links TRBV7-8 to TRBJ1-1, with D hard to call. The V and J ends lost 1 base and 3 bases respectively, with 15 bases between them. Germline assignment: CDR1 SGHVS and CDR2 FQNEAQ. This CDR3 contains 16 residues.

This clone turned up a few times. CDR3 DNA: TGTGCCAGCAGCTTAAACGGGGTTGGCTACACCTTC. Translating gives CASSLNGVGYTF. The J gene is TRBJ1-2, the V gene TRBV7-3; D gene uncertain. This CDR3 is built from 12 residues. Germline assignment: CDR1 SGHTA and CDR2 FQGTGA. V was clipped by 1 base and J by 7 bases, with 7 bases between them.

The CDR3 region is CASSPGLTSYNEQFF. The CDR3 nucleotides read TGTGCCAGCTCACCAGGGCTGACCTCCTACAATGAGCAGTTCTTC. The genes are TRBV18 and TRBJ2-1; D call uncertain. The CDR3 has 15 amino acids. With 2 bases removed from V and 0 bases from J, the gap between germline ends came to 8 bases. Per the germline V gene, CDR1 is KGHSH and CDR2 is LQKENI. Supplemented by reference TRBV18 and TRBJ2-1, the full variable domain reads NAGVMQNPRHLVRRRGQEARLRCSPMKGHSHVYWYRQLPEEGLKFMVYLQKENIIDESGMPKERFSAEFPKEGPSILRIQQVVRGDSAAYFCASSPGLTSYNEQFFGPGTRLTVL.